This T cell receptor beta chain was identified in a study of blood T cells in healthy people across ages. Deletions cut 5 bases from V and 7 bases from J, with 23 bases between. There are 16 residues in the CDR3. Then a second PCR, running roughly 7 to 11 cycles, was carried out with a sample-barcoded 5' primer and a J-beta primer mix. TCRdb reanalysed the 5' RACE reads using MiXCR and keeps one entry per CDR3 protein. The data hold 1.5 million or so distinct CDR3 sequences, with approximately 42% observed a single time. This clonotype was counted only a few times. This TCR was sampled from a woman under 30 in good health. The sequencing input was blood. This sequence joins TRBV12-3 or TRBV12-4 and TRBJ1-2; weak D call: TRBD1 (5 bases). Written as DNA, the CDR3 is TGTGCCAGCAGTCGAGCGGGACTTAAATTTATGAGTGGCTACACCTTC. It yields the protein CASSRAGLKFMSGYTF.